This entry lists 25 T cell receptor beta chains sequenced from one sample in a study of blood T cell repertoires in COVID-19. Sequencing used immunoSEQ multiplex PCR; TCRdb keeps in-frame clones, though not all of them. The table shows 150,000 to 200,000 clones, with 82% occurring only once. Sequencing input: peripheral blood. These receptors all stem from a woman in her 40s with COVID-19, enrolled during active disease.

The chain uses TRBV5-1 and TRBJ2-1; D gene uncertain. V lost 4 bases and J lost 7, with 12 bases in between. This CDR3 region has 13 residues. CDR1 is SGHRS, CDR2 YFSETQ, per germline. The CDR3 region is CASSQTPGNEQFF. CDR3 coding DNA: TGCGCCAGCAGCCAAACCCCGGGTAATGAGCAGTTCTTC.

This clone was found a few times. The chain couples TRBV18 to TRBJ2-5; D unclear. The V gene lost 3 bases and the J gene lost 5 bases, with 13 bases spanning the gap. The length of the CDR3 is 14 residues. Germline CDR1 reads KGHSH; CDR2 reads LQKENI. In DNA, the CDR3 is TGTGCCAGCTCACCCCAGGTTCACCGGGAGACCCAGTACTTC. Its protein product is CASSPQVHRETQYF.

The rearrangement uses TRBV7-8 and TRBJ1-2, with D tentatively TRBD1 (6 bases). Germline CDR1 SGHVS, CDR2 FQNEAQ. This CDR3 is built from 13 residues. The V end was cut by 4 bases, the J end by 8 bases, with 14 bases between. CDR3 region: CASSSGHVGGYTF. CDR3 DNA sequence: TGTGCCAGCAGCTCGGGACACGTCGGGGGCTACACCTTC. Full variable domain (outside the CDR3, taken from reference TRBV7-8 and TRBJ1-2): GAGVSQSPRYKVAKRGQDVALRCDPISGHVSLFWYQQALGQGPEFLTYFQNEAQLDKSGLPSDRFFAERPEGSVSTLKIQRTQQEDSAVYLCASSSGHVGGYTFGSGTRLTVV.

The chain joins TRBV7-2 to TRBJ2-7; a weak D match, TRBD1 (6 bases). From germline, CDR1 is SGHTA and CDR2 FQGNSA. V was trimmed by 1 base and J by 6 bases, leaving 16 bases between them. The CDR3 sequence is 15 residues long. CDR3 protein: CASSLDGQTVREQYF. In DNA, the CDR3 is TGTGCCAGCAGCTTAGATGGACAGACGGTGCGCGAGCAGTACTTC.

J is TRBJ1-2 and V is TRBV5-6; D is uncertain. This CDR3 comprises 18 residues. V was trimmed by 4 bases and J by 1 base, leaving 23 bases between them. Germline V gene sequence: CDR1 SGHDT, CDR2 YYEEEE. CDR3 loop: CASSPTGLAGEFNYGYTF. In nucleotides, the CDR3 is TGTGCCAGCAGCCCGACGGGGTTGGCAGGCGAATTTAACTATGGCTACACCTTC.

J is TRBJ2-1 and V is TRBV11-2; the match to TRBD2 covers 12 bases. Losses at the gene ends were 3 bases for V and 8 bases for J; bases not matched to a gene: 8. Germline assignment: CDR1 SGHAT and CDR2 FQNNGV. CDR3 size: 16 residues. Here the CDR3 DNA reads TGTGCCAGCAGCTTGCGGGAGACTAGCGGGAGCTATGAGCAGTTCTTC. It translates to CASSLRETSGSYEQFF.

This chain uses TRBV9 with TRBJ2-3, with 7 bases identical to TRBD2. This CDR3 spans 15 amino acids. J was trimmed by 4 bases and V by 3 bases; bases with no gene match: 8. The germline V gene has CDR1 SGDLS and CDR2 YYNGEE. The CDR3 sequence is CASSAGGRLSDTQYF. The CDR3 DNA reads TGTGCCAGCAGCGCGGGGGGTCGGTTGTCAGATACGCAGTATTTT.

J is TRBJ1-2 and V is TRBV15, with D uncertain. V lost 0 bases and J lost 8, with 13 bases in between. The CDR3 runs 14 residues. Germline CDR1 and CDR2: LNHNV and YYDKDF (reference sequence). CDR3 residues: CATSRDRTSRGYTF. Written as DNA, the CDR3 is TGTGCCACCAGCAGAGATCGGACTTCTCGGGGCTACACCTTC.

The CDR3 reads CASSQVGRQNTEAFF. The CDR3 DNA reads TGTGCCAGCAGCCAAGTTGGCAGGCAGAACACTGAAGCTTTCTTT. The chain recombines TRBV3-1 (or the pseudogene TRBV3-2) with TRBJ1-1; no firm D call. The CDR3 is 15 amino acids. The V end lost 1 base, the J end lost 1 base, and 10 bases lay between the germline ends. The germline V gene encodes CDR1 LGHDT and CDR2 YNNKEL (reference sequence).

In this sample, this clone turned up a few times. The CDR3 loop reads CASTPGLAGTGELFF. The CDR3 bases are TGTGCCAGTACCCCAGGACTAGCGGGGACCGGGGAGCTGTTTTTT. The rearrangement joins TRBV19 to TRBJ2-2; TRBD2 matches at 12 bases. This CDR3 has 15 residues. V shed 7 bases and J 5 bases; nucleotides not matched to a gene: 5. CDR1 is LNHDA, CDR2 SQIVND, per germline (reference sequence).

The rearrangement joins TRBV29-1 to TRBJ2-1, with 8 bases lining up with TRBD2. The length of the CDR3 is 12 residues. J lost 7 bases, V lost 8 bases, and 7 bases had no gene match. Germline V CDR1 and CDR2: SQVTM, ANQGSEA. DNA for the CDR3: TGCAGCTTTACGGGGGGGGTGAATGAGCAGTTCTTC. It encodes CSFTGGVNEQFF.

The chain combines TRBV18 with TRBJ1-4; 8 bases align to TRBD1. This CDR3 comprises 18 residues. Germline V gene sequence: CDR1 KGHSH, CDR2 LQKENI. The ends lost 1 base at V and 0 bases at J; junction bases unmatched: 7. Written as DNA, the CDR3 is TGTGCCAGCTCACCACAAAGGACAGGGAAGACAACTAATGAAAAACTGTTTTTT. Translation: CASSPQRTGKTTNEKLFF.

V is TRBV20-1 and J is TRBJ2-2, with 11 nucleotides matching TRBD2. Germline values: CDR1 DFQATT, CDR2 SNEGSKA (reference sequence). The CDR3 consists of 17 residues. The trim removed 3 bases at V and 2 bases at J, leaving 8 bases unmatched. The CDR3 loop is CSASHLAGGPNTGELFF. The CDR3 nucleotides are TGCAGTGCTAGTCATCTAGCGGGAGGACCTAACACCGGGGAGCTGTTTTTT.

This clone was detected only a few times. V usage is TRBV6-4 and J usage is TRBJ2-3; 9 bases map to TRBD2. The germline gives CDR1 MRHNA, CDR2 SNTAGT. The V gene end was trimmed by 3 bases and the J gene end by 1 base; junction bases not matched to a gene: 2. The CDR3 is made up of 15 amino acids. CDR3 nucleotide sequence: TGTGCCAGCAGTGAGGTAGCGGGAGGCACAGATACGCAGTATTTT. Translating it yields CASSEVAGGTDTQYF.

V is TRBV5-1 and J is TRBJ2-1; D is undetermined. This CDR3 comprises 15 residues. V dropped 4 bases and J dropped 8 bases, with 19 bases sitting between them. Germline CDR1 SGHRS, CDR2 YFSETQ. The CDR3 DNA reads TGCGCCAGCAGCGTAGACTGGTTCGAAATCGATGAGCAGTTCTTC. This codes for CASSVDWFEIDEQFF.

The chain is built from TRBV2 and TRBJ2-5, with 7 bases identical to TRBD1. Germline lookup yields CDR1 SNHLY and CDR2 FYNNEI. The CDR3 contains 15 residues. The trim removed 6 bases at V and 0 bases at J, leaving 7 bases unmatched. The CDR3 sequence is CASRGGSTYQETQYF. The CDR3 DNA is TGTGCCAGCAGAGGGGGCTCCACGTACCAAGAGACCCAGTACTTC.

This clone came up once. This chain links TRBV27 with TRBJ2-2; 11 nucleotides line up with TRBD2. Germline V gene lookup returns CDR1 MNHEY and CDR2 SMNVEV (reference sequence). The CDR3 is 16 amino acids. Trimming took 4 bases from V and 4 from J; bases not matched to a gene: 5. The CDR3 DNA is TGTGCCAGCAGTTCGGGACTAGCGGTGGGCACCGGGGAGCTGTTTTTT. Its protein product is CASSSGLAVGTGELFF.

The CDR3 reads CASSQGAGTDEQYF. The CDR3 region has the DNA TGTGCCAGCAGTCAGGGGGCGGGGACCGACGAGCAGTACTTC. V usage is TRBV27 and J usage is TRBJ2-7; 8 bases are a match to TRBD1. Germline V gives CDR1 MNHEY, CDR2 SMNVEV (reference sequence). The CDR3 has 14 residues. V dropped 5 bases and J dropped 5; count of bases not matched to a gene: 8.

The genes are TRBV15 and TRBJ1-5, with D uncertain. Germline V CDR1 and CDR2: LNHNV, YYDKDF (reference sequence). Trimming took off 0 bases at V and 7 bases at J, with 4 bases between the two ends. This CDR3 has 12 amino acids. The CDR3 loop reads CATSRDIQPQHF. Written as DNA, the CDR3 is TGTGCCACCAGCAGAGATATCCAGCCCCAGCATTTT.

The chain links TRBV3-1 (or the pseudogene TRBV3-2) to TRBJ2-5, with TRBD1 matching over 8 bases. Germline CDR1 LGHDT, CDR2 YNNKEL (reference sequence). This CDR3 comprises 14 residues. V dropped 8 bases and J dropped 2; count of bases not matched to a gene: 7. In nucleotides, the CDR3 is TGTGCCAGCCTGGACAGGGTGGCTCAAGAGACCCAGTACTTC. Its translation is CASLDRVAQETQYF.

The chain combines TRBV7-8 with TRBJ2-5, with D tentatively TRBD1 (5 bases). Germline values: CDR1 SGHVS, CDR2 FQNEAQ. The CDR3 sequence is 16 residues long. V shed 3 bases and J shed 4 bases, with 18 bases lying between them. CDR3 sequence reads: CASSLRSRDGGETQYF. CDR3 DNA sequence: TGTGCCAGCAGCTTGAGGAGCAGGGATGGCGGAGAGACCCAGTACTTC.

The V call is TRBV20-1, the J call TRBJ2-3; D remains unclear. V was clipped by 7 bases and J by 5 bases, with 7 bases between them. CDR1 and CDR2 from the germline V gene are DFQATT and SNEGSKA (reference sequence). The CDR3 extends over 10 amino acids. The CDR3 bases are TGCAGTGTAAGAGGAGATACGCAGTATTTT. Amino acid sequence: CSVRGDTQYF.

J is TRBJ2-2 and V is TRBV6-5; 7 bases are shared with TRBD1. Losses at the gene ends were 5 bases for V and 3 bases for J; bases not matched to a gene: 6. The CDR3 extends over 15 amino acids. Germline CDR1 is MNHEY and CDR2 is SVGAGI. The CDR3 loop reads CASSRGRRDTGELFF. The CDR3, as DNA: TGTGCCAGCAGTAGGGGGCGCCGTGACACCGGGGAGCTGTTTTTT.

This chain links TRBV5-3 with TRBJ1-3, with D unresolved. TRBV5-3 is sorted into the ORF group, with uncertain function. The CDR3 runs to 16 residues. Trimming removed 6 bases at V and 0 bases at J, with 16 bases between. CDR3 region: CARTRPGFSSGNTIYF. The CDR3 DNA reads TGTGCCAGAACCCGCCCGGGGTTCAGCTCTGGAAACACCATATATTTT.

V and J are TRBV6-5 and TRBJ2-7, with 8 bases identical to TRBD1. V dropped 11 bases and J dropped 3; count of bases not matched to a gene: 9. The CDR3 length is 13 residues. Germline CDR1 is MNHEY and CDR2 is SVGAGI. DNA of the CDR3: TGTGCCTCTTTAGGACAGGGCTTCTACGAGCAGTACGTC. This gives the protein CASLGQGFYEQYV.